This TCR beta chain was sequenced in a study of identical twins. Broader study findings: The more abundant beta clonotypes in cord blood had fewer insertions, and memory repertoires did not show this.

TCRdb recomputed calls from the 5' RACE reads with MiXCR, one row per CDR3 protein. The sample records some 900,000 distinct CDR3 sequences, 10% to 15% being singletons. Points on this clonotype: What it binds is unknown.

The V gene lost 2 bases and the J gene lost 10 bases, with 19 bases spanning the gap. Germline V lookup: CDR1 SGHRS, CDR2 YFSETQ. This CDR3 has 15 residues. These data were likewise used in another study, on yellow fever vaccine responses in identical twins.

This sequence joins TRBV5-1 and TRBJ2-1; perhaps TRBD2 as D (6 bases). The specimen sequenced was PBMCs. The sequence derives from a woman between 18 and 30 years old in good health. The DNA of the CDR3 is TGCGCCAGCAGCTTACCGGGACTCCCGAGAGAAGAGCAGTTCTTC. This translates into CASSLPGLPREEQFF.